This record looks at one TCR beta chain sequence and its context. The target antigen is unknown. Terminally differentiated effector memory CD45RA+ cells were left out of the naive CD8 fraction, which was CD45RO-negative and positively selected for CCR7. CDR1 is SGHNT and CDR2 is YYREEE in the germline V gene (reference sequence). The ends were cut back, 2 bases at V and 1 base at J, with 9 bases in the middle. This CDR3 has 14 amino acids. Assay used: immunoSEQ multiplex PCR; TCRdb lists only in-frame clones, some missing. Of about 2.1 million clones listed, 93% were seen once; the top ten hold approximately 1.6%. These data originate in a study of shared clonotypes between healthy human individuals. Study-level findings and limits: Sampling involved blood alone; tissue repertoires likely differ.

The source of this sequence is a man younger than 35 in good health. Some clones in this sample may be carry-over from other donors' samples. The chain recombines TRBV5-4 with TRBJ1-1; D is possibly TRBD1 (6 bases). Specimen: naive CD8+ T cells from PBMCs. This CDR3 is CASSFRTENTEAFF. CDR3 bases: TGTGCCAGCAGCTTTAGGACAGAGAACACTGAAGCTTTCTTT.